This T cell receptor beta chain was recorded in a study of T cells in Graves' hyperthyroidism and ophthalmopathy (dated by TCRdb to between 2019 and 2020). With regard to the full study: Peripheral blood samples were taken at the time of initial diagnosis, prior to any treatment. To identify distinguishing TCR V-J signatures, a discovery cohort of roughly 100 patients was used, comprising fewer than 45 with Graves' ophthalmopathy and roughly 60 with stable Graves' hyperthyroidism. Whether ophthalmopathy could be predicted prospectively was tested in an independent validation cohort made up of about 18 hyperthyroidism patients plus 17 patients who later progressed to ophthalmopathy. The 90 or so discovery patients were randomly split 7:3 into training and test sets. In more than five Graves' hyperthyroidism patients, the study also compared T-cell repertoires from thyroid tissue with T-cell repertoires from blood. After blood sampling, hyperthyroidism patients were treated with methimazole at a starting dose of 30 mg daily, and ophthalmopathy patients were treated with high-dose intravenous methylprednisolone. The paper reports TCR Vbeta CDR3 sequencing of about 140 peripheral blood samples: some 41 ophthalmopathy, over 70 hyperthyroidism and around 17 progressor patients. The investigation overall reported the following: Most expanded thyroid clonotypes (frequency above 0.001) were also detected in blood, a finding suggesting that blood repertoires may reflect thyroid immune responses. No statistical method was used to fix the sample size in advance, and group allocation was not hidden from the investigators. In cross-validation, a model built on a 13 V-J signature told ophthalmopathy apart from stable hyperthyroidism with less than 90% sensitivity and about 81% specificity, and in testing the same model reached 80%/75%. In validation, progression to ophthalmopathy was predicted by the model with nearly 71% sensitivity and roughly 72% specificity, a median of 6.5 months before onset.

This clonotype was counted at least ten times. The antigen this receptor binds is unknown. It has no much larger one-base neighbor in the sample; base qualities were not kept. V is cut by 5 bases and J by 8 bases, and the space between the germline ends is 18 bases. The CDR3 contains 15 residues, cysteine and phenylalanine counted. Of all the DNA, just the CDR3 is kept, 45 bases in frame from base 1. CDR1 and CDR2 are drawn from the germline V gene (reference sequence): LGHDT, YNNKEL. Amplification of TCR beta CDR3 regions was carried out from RNA transcripts. The first round of RT-PCR for the TCR CDR3 was performed with the HTBI primer set and the Qiagen OneStep RT-PCR kit. A second multiplex PCR round built the libraries, followed by size selection and purification. Paired-end sequencing of the libraries was performed with 100 bp reads on an Illumina HiSeq2000. The original pipeline was this. SOAPnuke was used to process the raw data, throwing out any read that contained adapters or uncalled bases, had a mean Phred below 15, or lacked an exact constant-primer or identifier match. High-quality paired reads were merged with COPE v1.2.5, and unique nucleotide sequences were defined as clonotypes. MiTCR v1.1 was used to align the clonotypes against IMGT TRBV, TRBD and TRBJ reference segments. The analysis was restricted to V-J combinations with a frequency above 0.0001, which together covered 99% to 99.2% of the repertoires. The TCS score was defined as the ratio of F50 (clonal expansion) to E x V (chaos), calculated using BLOSUM62-based TCRdist between CDR3 peptides within each V-J. Welch's t-statistics and random forest reduced just over 500 V-J features to roughly 13, which were used in a naive Bayes classifier (R e1071). TCRdb reprocessed the public reads (quality trimming at Q25 with fastp, clone calling with MiXCR) and kept in-frame beta chains. Rows with one shared CDR3 protein collapse into an entry with the most common genes and DNA. It is TCRdb's table, rather than the study itself, that gives the V and J calls and clone size. Counted in this sample were more than 650,000 distinct CDR3 sequences; approximately 15% of them appeared once. The top ten constitute about 9.4% of the sample.

A patient counted as having stable Graves' hyperthyroidism if no progression to ophthalmopathy occurred over 18 months of follow-up. The hyperthyroidism patients were between 18 and 65 years old and newly diagnosed, with a disease duration of less than 2 months. Patients with uncontrolled infections, other autoimmune diseases, pregnancy or lactation were excluded. Clinical symptoms, serum thyroxine and TRAb, thyroid ultrasound, and orbital computed tomography formed the basis for the diagnoses. Ficoll-Paque density gradient centrifugation was used to isolate PBMCs from around 10 ml of fresh peripheral blood. Total RNA was extracted with Trizol reagent, and quality was checked on an Agilent 2100 Bioanalyzer.

The sequence links TRBV3-1 to TRBJ1-4, with a tentative D gene TRBD1 over 5 matching bases. This clonotype was sampled from a woman aged 18-29 years with Graves' hyperthyroidism. The sequenced sample consisted of blood. CDR3 sequence: CASSYGTRLSEKLFF. The sequenced DNA: TGTGCCAGCAGCTATGGGACCAGGTTGTCGGAAAAACTGTTTTTT. The CDR3 plus the reference TRBV3-1 and TRBJ1-4 genes for the other parts give the full variable domain: DTAVSQTPKYLVTQMGNDKSIKCEQNLGHDTMYWYKQDSKKFLKIMFSYNNKELIINETVPNRFSPKSPDKAHLNLHINSLELGDSAVYFCASSYGTRLSEKLFFGSGTQLSVL.